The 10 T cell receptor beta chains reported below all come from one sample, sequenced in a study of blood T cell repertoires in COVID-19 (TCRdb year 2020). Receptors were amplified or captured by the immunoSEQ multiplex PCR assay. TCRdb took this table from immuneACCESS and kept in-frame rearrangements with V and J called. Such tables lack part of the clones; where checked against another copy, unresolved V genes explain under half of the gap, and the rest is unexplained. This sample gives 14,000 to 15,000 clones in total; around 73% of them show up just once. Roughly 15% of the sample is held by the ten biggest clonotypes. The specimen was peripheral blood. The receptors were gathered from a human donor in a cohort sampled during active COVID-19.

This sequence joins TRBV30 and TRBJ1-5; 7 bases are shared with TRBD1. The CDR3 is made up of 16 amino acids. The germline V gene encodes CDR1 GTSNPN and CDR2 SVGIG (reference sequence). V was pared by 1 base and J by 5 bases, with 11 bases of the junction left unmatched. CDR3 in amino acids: CAWSESTGRADQPQHF. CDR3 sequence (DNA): TGTGCCTGGAGTGAGTCGACAGGGCGGGCGGATCAGCCCCAGCATTTT.

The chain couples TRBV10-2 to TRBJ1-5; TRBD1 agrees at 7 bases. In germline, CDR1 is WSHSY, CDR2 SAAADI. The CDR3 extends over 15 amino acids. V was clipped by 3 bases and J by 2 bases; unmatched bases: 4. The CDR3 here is CASSEAGTGNQPQHF. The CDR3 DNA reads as TGCGCCAGCAGTGAAGCCGGGACAGGCAATCAGCCCCAGCATTTT.

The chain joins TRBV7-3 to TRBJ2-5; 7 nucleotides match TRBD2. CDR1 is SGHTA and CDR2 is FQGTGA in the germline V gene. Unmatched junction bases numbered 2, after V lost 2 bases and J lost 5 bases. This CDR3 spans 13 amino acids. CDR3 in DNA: TGTGCCAGCAGCTTAGGGGGAGGGGAGACCCAGTACTTC. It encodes CASSLGGGETQYF.

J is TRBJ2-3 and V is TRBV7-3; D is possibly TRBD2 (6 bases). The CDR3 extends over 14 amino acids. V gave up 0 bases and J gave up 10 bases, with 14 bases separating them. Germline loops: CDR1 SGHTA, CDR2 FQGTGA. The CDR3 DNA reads TGTGCCAGCAGCTTAACCCGGGGACTTCAGGCGCAGTATTTT. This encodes CASSLTRGLQAQYF. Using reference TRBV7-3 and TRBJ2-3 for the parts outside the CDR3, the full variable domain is GAGVSQTPSNKVTEKGKYVELRCDPISGHTALYWYRQSLGQGPEFLIYFQGTGAADDSGLPNDRFFAVRPEGSVSTLKIQRTERGDSAVYLCASSLTRGLQAQYFGPGTRLTVL.

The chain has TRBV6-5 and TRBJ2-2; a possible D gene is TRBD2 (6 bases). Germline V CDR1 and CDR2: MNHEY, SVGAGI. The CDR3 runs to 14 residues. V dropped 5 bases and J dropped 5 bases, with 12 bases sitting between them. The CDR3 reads CASSTGEETGELFF. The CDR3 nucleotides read TGTGCCAGCAGTACGGGGGAGGAGACCGGGGAGCTGTTTTTT.

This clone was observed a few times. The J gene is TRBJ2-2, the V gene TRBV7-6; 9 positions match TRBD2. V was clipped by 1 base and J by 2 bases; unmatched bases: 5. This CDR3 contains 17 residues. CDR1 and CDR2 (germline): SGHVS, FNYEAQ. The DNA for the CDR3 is TGTGCCAGCAGCTTAGGCGCTAGCGGGATAAACACCGGGGAGCTGTTTTTT. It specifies CASSLGASGINTGELFF.

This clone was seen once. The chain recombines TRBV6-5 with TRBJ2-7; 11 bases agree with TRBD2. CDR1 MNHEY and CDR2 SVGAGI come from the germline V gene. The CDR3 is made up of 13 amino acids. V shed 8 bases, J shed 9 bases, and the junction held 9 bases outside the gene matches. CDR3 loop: CASATSGAGGQYF. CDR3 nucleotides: TGTGCCAGCGCGACTAGCGGGGCCGGAGGGCAGTACTTC.

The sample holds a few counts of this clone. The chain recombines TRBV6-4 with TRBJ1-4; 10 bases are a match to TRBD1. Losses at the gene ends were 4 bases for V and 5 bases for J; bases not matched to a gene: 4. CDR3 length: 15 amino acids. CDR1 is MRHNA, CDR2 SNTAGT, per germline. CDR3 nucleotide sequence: TGTGCCAGCAGTGTGACAGGGGGCGGCAATGAAAAACTGTTTTTT. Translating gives CASSVTGGGNEKLFF.

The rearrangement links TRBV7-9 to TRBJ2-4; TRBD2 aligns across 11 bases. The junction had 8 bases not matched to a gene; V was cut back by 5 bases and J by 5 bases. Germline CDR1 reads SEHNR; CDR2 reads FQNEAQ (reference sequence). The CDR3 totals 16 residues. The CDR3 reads CASSTTLAGGQNIQYF. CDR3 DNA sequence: TGTGCCAGCAGCACCACCCTAGCGGGGGGTCAAAACATTCAGTACTTC.

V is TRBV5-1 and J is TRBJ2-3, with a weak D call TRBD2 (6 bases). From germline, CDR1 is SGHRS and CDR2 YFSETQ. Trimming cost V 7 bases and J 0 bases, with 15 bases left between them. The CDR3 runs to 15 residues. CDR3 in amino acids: CASGTGSSSTDTQYF. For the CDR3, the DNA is TGCGCCAGCGGGACTGGATCTTCTAGCACAGATACGCAGTATTTT. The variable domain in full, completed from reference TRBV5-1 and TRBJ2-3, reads KAGVTQTPRYLIKTRGQQVTLSCSPISGHRSVSWYQQTPGQGLQFLFEYFSETQRNKGNFPGRFSGRQFSNSRSEMNVSTLELGDSALYLCASGTGSSSTDTQYFGPGTRLTVL.